The clone carrying this T cell receptor (beta chain) was counted a few times. No antigen is known for it. V lost 1 base and J 7 bases, leaving 5 bases between the germline ends. Germline V gives CDR1 MGHRA, CDR2 YSYEKL. This CDR3 has 13 amino acids. The sample is drawn from a study of OX40 agonist ivuxolimab in advanced cancers. The study's findings and limits: There were also nonresponders showing low normalized T-cell clonal expansion.

Profiling relied on immunoSEQ multiplex PCR, and the TCRdb table lists in-frame clones only, not all of them. The sample gives about 77,000 clones, around 86% of which show up once; around 5.9% is in the top ten. The material was CD4+ or CD8+ T cells sorted from blood, obtained in a trial of the OX40 agonist ivuxolimab. The sequence was collected from an adult with an advanced solid tumor such as melanoma, head and neck, liver or kidney cancer. The chain is built from TRBV4-1 and TRBJ1-6; D is uncertain. As DNA, the CDR3 is TGCGCCAGCAGCCAAGTCCAGAATTCACCCCTCCACTTT. It encodes CASSQVQNSPLHF.